The present TCR beta chain was sequenced within a study of monozygotic twins with inflammatory bowel disease. Broader study findings: The authors found no support for a single strong IBD-associated signal or clonotype. TCRbeta diversity (inverse Simpson) was lower in IBD patients than in healthy co-twins.

An amount of roughly 4,000 ng of total RNA was used for each TCR library. The UMIs contained a 6-nucleotide sample barcode. They were added by template switching during cDNA synthesis. With the 5' RACE reads reprocessed, TCRdb shows one record per CDR3 protein and no DNA. This sample contains some 450,000 distinct CDR3 sequences. Germline V CDR1 and CDR2: MNHNS, SASEGT. The CDR3 length is 14 residues. Points on this clonotype: As yet, its antigen is unknown.

This clonotype originated in a human donor with ulcerative colitis or Crohn's disease, or a healthy co-twin of an affected twin (not recorded which). The chain links TRBV6-1 to TRBJ2-7. The sequenced sample was blood. CDR3 sequence reads: CASGATVDSYEQYF.